This TCR beta chain appears in the sequencing data of a study of blood T cell repertoires in COVID-19. Germline values: CDR1 GTSNPN, CDR2 SVGIG (reference sequence). The CDR3 has 14 residues. Trimming left V 2 bases short and J 2 bases short, with 13 bases between. Assay: immunoSEQ multiplex PCR; the TCRdb copy retains only in-frame clones and omits some. The data show over 200,000 clones, with approximately 88% seen just once and around 6.9% held by the top ten. The source material was peripheral blood. The chain is built from TRBV30 and TRBJ2-7, with D possibly TRBD1 on 6 matching bases. The clonotype originates from a man in his fifties or sixties who had recovered from COVID-19. CDR3 nucleotide sequence: TGTGCCTGGAGTATCAGGGGCTTAACCTACGAGCAGTACTTC. It translates to CAWSIRGLTYEQYF.